These T cell receptor beta chains were read from a single sample in a study of blood T cell repertoires in COVID-19. Using immunoSEQ multiplex PCR, the repertoire was profiled, and TCRdb retains in-frame clones only, with some absent. The sample records 100,000 or so clones, about 90% being singletons. What was sequenced was peripheral blood. These receptors all stem from a man aged 25 to 40 in a cohort sampled during active COVID-19. Both conserved end residues are part of each CDR3. A D gene is named only where the DNA matches it firmly. Only some rows state a clone size, as once, few, many or a class for expanded clones.

TRBV2,TRBJ1-2,NA,NA,12,TGTGCCAGCAGTGAAAATGGCGGGGCAGCGATCTTC,CASSENGGAAIF
TRBV7-9,TRBJ2-3,TRBD1,once,15,TGTGCCAGCAGCTTATCCCCGGACAGGGCAGATACGCAGTATTTT,CASSLSPDRADTQYF
TRBV28,TRBJ1-1,NA,NA,11,TGTGCCAGCAGTGAATACGGTGAAGCTTTCTTT,CASSEYGEAFF
TRBV2,TRBJ2-3,TRBD2,NA,16,TGTGCCAGCAGTCGGCGGGGGGCAGACTTCACAGATACGCAGTATTTT,CASSRRGADFTDTQYF
TRBV9,TRBJ1-3,NA,NA,18,TGTGCCAGCAGCGCGGGTTCGGAACGCCGAGGCTCTGGAAACACCATATATTTT,CASSAGSERRGSGNTIYF
TRBV18,TRBJ1-2,NA,NA,14,TGTGCCAGCTCACGGGAGAATGCCCCCTATGGCTACACCTTC,CASSRENAPYGYTF
TRBV11-2,TRBJ2-2,TRBD1,NA,15,TGTGCCAGCAGCACCGGACAGGCGAACACCGGGGAGCTGTTTTTT,CASSTGQANTGELFF
TRBV29-1,TRBJ2-3,NA,NA,11,TGCAGCGTTACTAGCACAGATACGCAGTATTTT,CSVTSTDTQYF
TRBV15,TRBJ2-5,TRBD2,NA,14,TGTGCCACCAGCACGGGGGGGGGCTGGGAGACCCAGTACTTC,CATSTGGGWETQYF
TRBV5-1,TRBJ1-1,NA,NA,15,TGCGCCAGCAGTCCCCTGACAGTCATGAACACTGAAGCTTTCTTT,CASSPLTVMNTEAFF
TRBV5-6,TRBJ2-2,NA,NA,14,TGTGCCAGCAGGCTCAGGGGGAACACCGGGGAGCTGTTTTTT,CASRLRGNTGELFF
TRBV27,TRBJ2-3,NA,NA,15,TGTGCCAGCAGGCGGGACTCCGGGGGGCCAGATACGCAGTATTTT,CASRRDSGGPDTQYF
TRBV5-6,TRBJ1-2,NA,NA,13,TGTGCCAGCAGTTCCGGGACTAACTATGGCTACACCTTC,CASSSGTNYGYTF
TRBV9,TRBJ2-1,TRBD1,NA,14,TGTGCCAGCAGCGTTGAGAGACAGGGGGGCGAGCAGTTCTTC,CASSVERQGGEQFF
TRBV27,TRBJ2-1,NA,NA,13,TGTGCCAGCAGCCGGGATTTAGCGGATGAGCAGTTCTTC,CASSRDLADEQFF
TRBV18,TRBJ1-2,NA,NA,13,TGTGCCAGCTCACCACCCTCGGGATATGGCTACACCTTC,CASSPPSGYGYTF
TRBV5-8,TRBJ2-5,TRBD1,NA,14,TGTGCCAGCAGCCTGGGGACAGGGCGGGAGACCCAGTACTTC,CASSLGTGRETQYF
TRBV7-8,TRBJ1-2,TRBD1,NA,13,TGTGCCAGCAGCCGGACAGGGGGGGATGGCTACACCTTC,CASSRTGGDGYTF
TRBV11-2,TRBJ1-2,TRBD1,NA,17,TGTGCCAGCAGCTTAGCTCAGGGAAGGGGGCTAAACTATGGCTACACCTTC,CASSLAQGRGLNYGYTF
TRBV24-1,TRBJ1-2,TRBD1,NA,13,TGTGCCACCTCTAAGGGGGCGGACTATGGCTACACCTTC,CATSKGADYGYTF
TRBV11-3,TRBJ2-1,NA,NA,17,TGTGCCAGCAGCTCGTATTCGGGGAAGAGCTCCTACAATGAGCAGTTCTTC,CASSSYSGKSSYNEQFF
TRBV19,TRBJ1-5,NA,NA,15,TGTGCCAGTAGCGTGGAGGGGTATAGCAATCAGCCCCAGCATTTT,CASSVEGYSNQPQHF
TRBV19,TRBJ1-2,NA,few,13,TGTGCCAGCTCATCGACAGGATGGAACGGCTACACCTTC,CASSSTGWNGYTF
TRBV5-5,TRBJ2-2,NA,NA,11,TGTGCCAGCGGCAGCGGAGGGGAGCTGTTTTTT,CASGSGGELFF
TRBV7-9,TRBJ1-1,NA,NA,13,TGTGCCAGCAGCCCCACAGGGACCACTGAAGCTTTCTTT,CASSPTGTTEAFF
TRBV7-3,TRBJ2-2,NA,NA,17,TGTGCCAGCAGCTTCGGCTGGGGTGTGGGCGGGTCCGGGGAGCTGTTTTTT,CASSFGWGVGGSGELFF
TRBV30,TRBJ1-2,NA,NA,11,TGTGCCTGGACAGGGACATATGGCTACACCTTC,CAWTGTYGYTF
TRBV6-2/TRBV6-3,TRBJ1-2,TRBD1,NA,14,TGTGCCAGCAGTTACTCGGACAGGGTGGATGGCTACACCTTC,CASSYSDRVDGYTF
TRBV28,TRBJ1-1,TRBD1,NA,15,TGTGCCAGCAATAACCCGACAGGGGTCAACACTGAAGCTTTCTTT,CASNNPTGVNTEAFF
TRBV7-9,TRBJ1-2,TRBD1,NA,16,TGTGCCAGCAGCCCGGGACAGGGATCCTTCAACTATGGCTACACCTTC,CASSPGQGSFNYGYTF